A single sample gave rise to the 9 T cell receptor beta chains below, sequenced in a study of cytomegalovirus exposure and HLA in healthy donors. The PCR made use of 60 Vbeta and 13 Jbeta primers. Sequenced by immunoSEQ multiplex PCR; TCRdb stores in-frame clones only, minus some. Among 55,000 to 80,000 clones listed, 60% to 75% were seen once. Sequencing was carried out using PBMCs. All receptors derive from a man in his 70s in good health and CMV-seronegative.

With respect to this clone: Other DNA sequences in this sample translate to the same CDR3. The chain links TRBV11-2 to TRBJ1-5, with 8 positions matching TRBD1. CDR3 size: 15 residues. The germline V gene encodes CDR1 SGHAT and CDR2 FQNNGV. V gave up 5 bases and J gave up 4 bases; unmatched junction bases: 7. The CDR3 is CASSHQGQANQPQHF. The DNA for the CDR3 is TGTGCCAGCAGCCATCAGGGACAGGCAAATCAGCCCCAGCATTTT.

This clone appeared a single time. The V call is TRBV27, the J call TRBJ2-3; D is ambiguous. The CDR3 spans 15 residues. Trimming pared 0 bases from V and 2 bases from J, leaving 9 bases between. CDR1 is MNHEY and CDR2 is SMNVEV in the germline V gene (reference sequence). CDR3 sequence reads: CASSLSNYFTDTQYF. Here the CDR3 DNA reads TGTGCCAGCAGTTTATCGAATTACTTCACAGATACGCAGTATTTT.

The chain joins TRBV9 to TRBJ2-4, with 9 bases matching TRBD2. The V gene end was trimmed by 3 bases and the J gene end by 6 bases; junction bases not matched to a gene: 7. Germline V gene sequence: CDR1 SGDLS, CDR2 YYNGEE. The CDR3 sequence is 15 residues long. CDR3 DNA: TGTGCCAGCAGCGCCAGTAGCGGGAGTCCAAACATTCAGTACTTC. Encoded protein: CASSASSGSPNIQYF.

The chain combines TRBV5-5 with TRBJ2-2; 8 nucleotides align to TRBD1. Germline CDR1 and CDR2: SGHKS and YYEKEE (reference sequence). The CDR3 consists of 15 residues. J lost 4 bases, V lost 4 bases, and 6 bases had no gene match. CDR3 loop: CASSRGQGATGELFF. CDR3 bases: TGTGCCAGCAGCAGGGGGCAGGGGGCCACCGGGGAGCTGTTTTTT.

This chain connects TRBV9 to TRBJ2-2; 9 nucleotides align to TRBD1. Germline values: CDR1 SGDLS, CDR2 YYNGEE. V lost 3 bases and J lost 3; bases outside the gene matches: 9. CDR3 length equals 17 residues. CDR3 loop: CASSDPRDRVDTGELFF. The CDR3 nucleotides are TGTGCCAGCAGCGACCCACGGGACAGGGTTGACACCGGGGAGCTGTTTTTT.

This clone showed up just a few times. The CDR3 DNA reads as TGTGCCAGCTCACCGGGACAGACCTACGAGCAGTACTTC. This sequence encodes CASSPGQTYEQYF. The rearrangement joins TRBV18 to TRBJ2-7, with 7 positions matching TRBD1. Germline V CDR1 and CDR2: KGHSH, LQKENI. The CDR3 consists of 13 residues. V was clipped by 3 bases and J by 2 bases; unmatched bases: 1.

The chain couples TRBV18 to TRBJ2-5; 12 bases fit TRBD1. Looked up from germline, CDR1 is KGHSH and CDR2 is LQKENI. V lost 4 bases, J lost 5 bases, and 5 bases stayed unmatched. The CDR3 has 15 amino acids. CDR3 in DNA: TGTGCCAGCTCACAAGGGACAGGGGGCAAGGAGACCCAGTACTTC. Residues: CASSQGTGGKETQYF.

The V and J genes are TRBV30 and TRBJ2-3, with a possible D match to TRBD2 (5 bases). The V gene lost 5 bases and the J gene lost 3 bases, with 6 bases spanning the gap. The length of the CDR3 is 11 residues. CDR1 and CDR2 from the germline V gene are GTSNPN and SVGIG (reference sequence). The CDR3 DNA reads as TGTGCCTGGGAGCGGACAGATACGCAGTATTTT. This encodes CAWERTDTQYF.

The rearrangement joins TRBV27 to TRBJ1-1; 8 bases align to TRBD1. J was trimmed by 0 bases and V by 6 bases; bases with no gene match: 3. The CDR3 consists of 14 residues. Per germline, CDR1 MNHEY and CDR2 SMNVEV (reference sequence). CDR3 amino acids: CASRRQGLNTEAFF. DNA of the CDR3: TGTGCCAGCAGACGACAGGGGTTGAACACTGAAGCTTTCTTT.